These 18 T cell receptor beta chains share one sample of origin, sequenced in a study of blood T cell repertoires in COVID-19. TCRdb's table, derived via immunoSEQ multiplex PCR, lists solely in-frame clones and lacks some. The sample has about 61,000 clones; 88% are singletons. Sequencing used peripheral blood. The receptors originated from a woman aged 50 to 60 with active or convalescent COVID-19.

The chain combines TRBV5-4 with TRBJ2-7, with TRBD1 identical over 7 bases. CDR1 SGHNT and CDR2 YYREEE come from the germline V gene (reference sequence). The length of the CDR3 is 13 residues. The V gene end was trimmed by 4 bases and the J gene end by 2 bases; junction bases not matched to a gene: 3. The CDR3 loop is CASSQGQTYEQYF. The DNA of the CDR3 is TGTGCCAGCAGCCAGGGACAGACCTACGAGCAGTACTTC. Drawing the rest from reference TRBV5-4 and TRBJ2-7, the complete variable domain is ETGVTQSPTHLIKTRGQQVTLRCSSQSGHNTVSWYQQALGQGPQFIFQYYREEENGRGNFPPRFSGLQFPNYSSELNVNALELDDSALYLCASSQGQTYEQYFGPGTRLTVT.

The chain joins TRBV30 to TRBJ1-2; a weak D match, TRBD1 (5 bases). The length of the CDR3 is 16 residues. V was cut by 3 bases and J by 4 bases, with 21 bases left in between. Germline V gene sequence: CDR1 GTSNPN, CDR2 SVGIG (reference sequence). CDR3 sequence (DNA): TGTGCCTGGAGGGGTAGGCCCAGGGTCTTTGGCTATGGCTACACCTTC. Translation: CAWRGRPRVFGYGYTF.

This chain joins TRBV9 and TRBJ2-3, with 9 bases fitting TRBD1. This CDR3 comprises 16 residues. Germline V gene sequence: CDR1 SGDLS, CDR2 YYNGEE. The ends lost 3 bases at V and 3 bases at J; junction bases unmatched: 8. The CDR3: CASSAQTGGPTDTQYF. The CDR3 DNA sequence: TGTGCCAGCAGCGCGCAGACAGGGGGGCCTACAGATACGCAGTATTTT.

This sequence joins TRBV11-3 and TRBJ1-6; D gene uncertain. The germline gives CDR1 SGHNT, CDR2 YENEEA. This CDR3 spans 13 amino acids. The ends were cut back, 6 bases at V and 10 bases at J, with 13 bases in the middle. This CDR3 is CASRRTAESPLHF. DNA for the CDR3: TGTGCCAGCAGAAGAACGGCGGAATCACCCCTCCACTTT.

This clone has more than one count but fewer than ten. The chain employs TRBV30 and TRBJ1-2; D uncertain. Germline V gives CDR1 GTSNPN, CDR2 SVGIG (reference sequence). CDR3 size: 10 residues. The V end was cut by 4 bases, the J end by 13 bases, with 13 bases between. The DNA of the CDR3 is TGTGCCTGGAAAGACACCTCAGTCACCTTC. This translates into CAWKDTSVTF. The variable domain in full, with the rest retrieved from reference TRBV30 and TRBJ1-2, is SQTIHQWPATLVQPVGSPLSLECTVEGTSNPNLYWYRQAAGRGLQLLFYSVGIGQISSEVPQNLSASRPQDRQFILSSKKLLLSDSGFYLCAWKDTSVTFGSGTRLTVV.

J is TRBJ1-2 and V is TRBV25-1; D gene uncertain. Germline V lookup: CDR1 MGHDK, CDR2 SYGVNS. The CDR3 contains 11 residues. The ends were cut back, 8 bases at V and 12 bases at J, with 16 bases in the middle. CDR3 protein: CASGPEVTHTF. CDR3 nucleotides: TGTGCCAGCGGGCCGGAGGTAACCCACACCTTC.

This chain uses TRBV10-1 with TRBJ1-1, with a weak D call TRBD1 (6 bases). V was shortened by 2 bases and J by 7 bases, with 14 bases between the two germline ends. CDR3 length: 14 residues. Germline CDR1 and CDR2: WNHNN and SYGVQD (reference sequence). The CDR3 here is CASSETGTRDEAFF. The CDR3 bases are TGCGCCAGCAGTGAGACCGGGACAAGGGATGAAGCTTTCTTT.

This chain links TRBV25-1 with TRBJ1-3; unclear D gene. Germline V gene lookup returns CDR1 MGHDK and CDR2 SYGVNS. CDR3 length: 15 amino acids. The V gene lost 0 bases and the J gene lost 9 bases, with 15 bases spanning the gap. The chain's CDR3 is CASSEYRSDGSTIYF. In DNA form, the CDR3 reads TGTGCCAGCAGTGAATATAGGAGCGACGGGAGCACCATATATTTT.

This chain uses TRBV29-1 with TRBJ1-6; D might be TRBD1 (5 bases). Germline CDR1 and CDR2: SQVTM and ANQGSEA. This CDR3 comprises 13 residues. V lost 5 bases and J lost 10, with 15 bases in between. CDR3 loop: CSVTDSFGSPLHF. The CDR3 DNA sequence: TGCAGCGTTACCGACAGTTTTGGCTCACCCCTCCACTTT.

This clone is medium-sized in the sample. V gene TRBV4-1 combines with J gene TRBJ1-2; 8 bases agree with TRBD1. The trim removed 2 bases at V and 8 bases at J, leaving 13 bases unmatched. The germline CDR1 and CDR2 sequences are MGHRA and YSYEKL. This CDR3 region has 16 residues. The CDR3 protein is CASSQTDRANYGGYTF. The DNA of the CDR3 is TGCGCCAGCAGCCAAACGGACAGGGCTAACTATGGCGGCTACACCTTC.

The chain links TRBV4-1 to TRBJ1-5; D call uncertain. V was clipped by 0 bases and J by 7 bases, with 13 bases between them. The CDR3 runs 15 residues. The germline V gene encodes CDR1 MGHRA and CDR2 YSYEKL. CDR3 residues: CASSQEGRVSQPQHF. CDR3 DNA sequence: TGCGCCAGCAGCCAAGAAGGGAGGGTGTCCCAGCCCCAGCATTTT.

This chain joins TRBV9 and TRBJ1-2, with 7 bases identical to TRBD1. V shed 3 bases and J 3 bases; nucleotides not matched to a gene: 5. CDR3 size: 14 residues. Germline CDR1 reads SGDLS; CDR2 reads YYNGEE. CDR3 sequence reads: CASSARQGDYGYTF. The CDR3 nucleotides are TGTGCCAGCAGCGCCCGACAGGGAGACTATGGCTACACCTTC.

This rearrangement joins TRBV5-1 to TRBJ2-7, with TRBD2 identical over 7 bases. V dropped 0 bases and J dropped 5; count of bases not matched to a gene: 17. Germline V gene data show CDR1 as SGHRS and CDR2 as YFSETQ. This CDR3 contains 18 residues. The CDR3 protein is CASSLGVGGGSDVHEQYF. The CDR3 nucleotides are TGCGCCAGCAGCTTGGGGGTCGGTGGCGGGAGCGACGTCCACGAGCAGTACTTC.

The V call is TRBV14, the J call TRBJ2-3; D is perhaps TRBD2 (6 bases). V was pared by 1 base and J by 4 bases, with 12 bases between. Germline CDR1 reads SGHDN; CDR2 reads FVKESK. The length of the CDR3 is 15 residues. CDR3 loop: CASSQVGGGSDTQYF. CDR3 nucleotides: TGTGCCAGCAGCCAAGTCGGGGGAGGCTCAGATACGCAGTATTTT.

The V call is TRBV28, the J call TRBJ1-2; TRBD1 might be the D (6 bases). This CDR3 comprises 17 residues. Germline V CDR1 and CDR2: MDHEN, SYDVKM. Deletions cut 7 bases from V and 4 bases from J, with 25 bases between. The CDR3 region has the DNA TGTGCCAGCACCTCCGACAGGCCCAACGTGAGGTTCTATGGCTACACCTTC. Its protein is CASTSDRPNVRFYGYTF.

The rearrangement joins TRBV24-1 to TRBJ2-1; TRBD2 agrees at 12 bases. The CDR3 covers 15 residues. Germline loops: CDR1 KGHDR, CDR2 SFDVKD. The J segment lost 8 bases and the V segment lost 3 bases, leaving 4 bases of the junction unmatched. CDR3 nucleotides: TGTGCCACCAGTGATCGACTAGCGGGAGTTGATGAGCAGTTCTTC. Protein: CATSDRLAGVDEQFF.

The rearrangement links TRBV6-5 to TRBJ2-7; no definite D call. Germline V gene sequence: CDR1 MNHEY, CDR2 SVGAGI. Trimming shortened V by 4 bases and J by 4 bases, and 8 bases separated the two germline ends. The CDR3 runs 12 residues. The CDR3 sequence: CASSFGGYEQYF. CDR3 coding DNA: TGTGCCAGCAGTTTCGGCGGATACGAGCAGTACTTC.

This clone was detected only once. V gene TRBV10-3 combines with J gene TRBJ2-1, with 8 bases aligning to TRBD2. The V gene's germline CDR1 is ENHRY and CDR2 SYGVKD. The trim removed 6 bases at V and 5 bases at J, leaving 9 bases unmatched. CDR3 size: 15 residues. CDR3 nucleotides: TGTGCCATCAGCTATAGCGGGACCGGCCACAATGAGCAGTTCTTC. This gives the protein CAISYSGTGHNEQFF.